The 29 T cell receptor beta chains in this list originate from one sample, sequenced in a study of response to subunit inactivated influenza vaccine. TCRdb recomputed calls from the RT-PCR reads with MiXCR, one row per CDR3 protein. The sample holds around 580,000 distinct CDR3 sequences; 12% to 15% are singletons and the top ten take 11%. The starting material was PBMCs from blood, obtained 11 to 12 days after vaccination. The receptors were sampled from a man aged 50 to 59 who received an inactivated influenza vaccine.

As DNA, the CDR3 is TGTGCCAGCAGCTTCATAGCCCCCCCAAGCACAGATACGCAGTATTTT. Amino acids: CASSFIAPPSTDTQYF. This chain joins TRBV7-2 and TRBJ2-3; no firm D call. Germline CDR1 is SGHTA and CDR2 is FQGNSA. The CDR3 is 16 residues long. V dropped 3 bases and J dropped 0 bases, with 13 bases sitting between them.

This clonotype was counted a few times. J is TRBJ2-3 and V is TRBV7-3, with 8 bases that match TRBD2. Germline V lookup: CDR1 SGHTA, CDR2 FQGTGA. The CDR3 covers 18 residues. After removal of 5 bases from V and 4 bases from J, the junction contained 17 bases not matched to a gene. CDR3 residues: CASSRLGGSGKRSDTQYF. The CDR3 DNA follows: TGTGCCAGCAGCCGGCTCGGGGGTAGCGGGAAAAGGTCAGATACGCAGTATTTT.

This clonotype was seen at least ten times. The chain recombines TRBV20-1 with TRBJ2-7, with 12 bases identical to TRBD2. With 3 bases clipped from V and 4 bases from J, the junction kept 4 bases outside the gene matches. The CDR3 consists of 14 residues. Germline CDR1 and CDR2: DFQATT and SNEGSKA (reference sequence). The CDR3: CSASAGTSGYEQYF. In DNA, the CDR3 is TGCAGTGCTAGTGCCGGGACTAGCGGGTACGAGCAGTACTTC.

At least ten counts were recorded for this clonotype. The chain employs TRBV7-2 and TRBJ2-3, with TRBD2 matching 9 bases. V trimming: 7 bases; J trimming: 4 bases; junction bases outside the gene matches: 6. The CDR3 has 14 amino acids. Germline-derived CDR1 and CDR2 are SGHTA and FQGNSA. CDR3 region: CASMSGRRADTQYF. DNA of the CDR3: TGTGCCAGCATGAGCGGGAGGAGGGCAGATACGCAGTATTTT.

V is TRBV28 and J is TRBJ2-3; perhaps D is TRBD1 or TRBD2 (6 bases each). CDR3 length: 15 residues. Per germline, CDR1 MDHEN and CDR2 SYDVKM. V dropped 2 bases and J dropped 9 bases, with 18 bases sitting between them. In DNA, the CDR3 is TGTGCCAGCAGTTTACGGGGGCGAGCCGGGAGAACGCAGTATTTT. Protein sequence: CASSLRGRAGRTQYF. The full variable domain, rest sourced from reference TRBV28 and TRBJ2-3, is DVKVTQSSRYLVKRTGEKVFLECVQDMDHENMFWYRQDPGLGLRLIYFSYDVKMKEKGDIPEGYSVSREKKERFSLILESASTNQTSMYLCASSLRGRAGRTQYFGPGTRLTVL.

The chain is built from TRBV20-1 and TRBJ1-5; tentative D call: TRBD1 (6 bases). V was clipped by 3 bases and J by 5 bases, with 14 bases between them. CDR3 length: 14 amino acids. Germline CDR1 is DFQATT and CDR2 is SNEGSKA (reference sequence). CDR3 nucleotide sequence: TGCAGTGCTAGTCGGGGACAATGGGATCAGCCCCAGCATTTT. Translation: CSASRGQWDQPQHF.

The genes are TRBV18 and TRBJ2-5; possible D gene TRBD2, 5 bases. Germline loops: CDR1 KGHSH, CDR2 LQKENI. Trimming stripped 3 bases from V and 2 bases from J, with 19 bases between. The CDR3 spans 17 residues. CDR3 in DNA: TGTGCCAGCTCACCGTCTTTCGGGGTCCTTGGGCAAGAGACCCAGTACTTC. This gives the protein CASSPSFGVLGQETQYF.

This chain joins TRBV2 and TRBJ1-2, with D possibly matching TRBD1 (5 bases). CDR3 length: 14 amino acids. The germline CDR1 and CDR2 sequences are SNHLY and FYNNEI. V gave up 10 bases and J gave up 6 bases, with 21 bases separating them. CDR3 in amino acids: CATYVEGQGDGYTF. For the CDR3, the DNA is TGTGCCACCTACGTCGAAGGACAAGGAGATGGCTACACCTTC.

The genes are TRBV20-1 and TRBJ2-1, with 11 nucleotides matching TRBD1. This CDR3 has 14 residues. Germline V gene data show CDR1 as DFQATT and CDR2 as SNEGSKA (reference sequence). After removal of 6 bases from V and 7 bases from J, the junction contained 8 bases not matched to a gene. Written as DNA, the CDR3 is TGCAGTGCCATCGGTGGACAGGGGGCGAATGAGCAGTTCTTC. Its translation: CSAIGGQGANEQFF.

The chain carries TRBV9 and TRBJ2-5, with 9 positions matching TRBD1. Germline-derived CDR1 and CDR2 are SGDLS and YYNGEE. The CDR3 sequence is 15 residues long. V was pared by 3 bases and J by 5 bases, with 8 bases of the junction left unmatched. CDR3 sequence: CASSDRDRVRETQYF. The CDR3 coding sequence is TGTGCCAGCAGCGACCGGGACAGGGTTCGGGAGACCCAGTACTTC.

This clonotype was found a few times. CDR3 region: CSARANRGGNSPLHF. DNA of the CDR3: TGCAGTGCTAGAGCCAACAGGGGTGGTAATTCACCCCTCCACTTT. The V and J genes are TRBV20-1 and TRBJ1-6; TRBD1 agrees at 7 bases. CDR1 and CDR2 from the germline V gene are DFQATT and SNEGSKA (reference sequence). The CDR3 is made up of 15 amino acids. After removal of 1 base from V and 6 bases from J, the junction contained 6 bases not matched to a gene.

This clonotype was counted between two and nine times. The gene calls are TRBV10-3 and TRBJ2-2; maybe TRBD1 (6 bases). The germline V gene encodes CDR1 ENHRY and CDR2 SYGVKD. The CDR3 runs 14 residues. V lost 6 bases and J 1 base, leaving 9 bases between the germline ends. The DNA for the CDR3 is TGTGCCATCAGATACAGGGTGAACACCGGGGAGCTGTTTTTT. Translation: CAIRYRVNTGELFF.

This clonotype has only a few counts. This chain joins TRBV2 and TRBJ1-1; weak D call: TRBD1 (6 bases). The CDR3 runs 13 residues. Per germline, CDR1 SNHLY and CDR2 FYNNEI. Trimming stripped 6 bases from V and 4 bases from J, with 12 bases between. In DNA form, the CDR3 reads TGTGCCAGCAGAGTCACAGGGAGCACTGAAGCTTTCTTT. Protein sequence: CASRVTGSTEAFF.

This clonotype was counted ten times or more. This chain connects TRBV7-2 to TRBJ2-4; 7 nucleotides align to TRBD1. V dropped 5 bases and J dropped 6; count of bases not matched to a gene: 4. The CDR3 sequence is 13 residues long. Germline V gives CDR1 SGHTA, CDR2 FQGNSA. The CDR3 protein is CASSPGQLNIQYF. In nucleotides, the CDR3 is TGTGCCAGCAGCCCGGGACAGTTAAACATTCAGTACTTC.

The CDR3 region has the DNA TGTGCCAGCAGTGATGACCCAAAGGGGCTGCCAGATACGCAGTATTTT. It yields the protein CASSDDPKGLPDTQYF. V usage is TRBV27 and J usage is TRBJ2-3; D perhaps matches TRBD1 (5 bases). The germline gives CDR1 MNHEY, CDR2 SMNVEV (reference sequence). Trimming shortened V by 5 bases and J by 4 bases, and 19 bases separated the two germline ends. This CDR3 has 16 amino acids.

This clonotype has a handful of counts. The chain couples TRBV12-3 or TRBV12-4 to TRBJ2-5; 9 bases are shared with TRBD2. After removal of 3 bases from V and 1 base from J, the junction contained 3 bases not matched to a gene. The CDR3 length is 15 residues. The CDR3 reads CASSFGAGGQETQYF. Written as DNA, the CDR3 is TGTGCCAGCAGTTTCGGAGCGGGGGGCCAAGAGACCCAGTACTTC.

The chain recombines TRBV20-1 with TRBJ2-1, with a possible D match to TRBD2 (6 bases). Trimming removed 3 bases from V and 2 bases from J, with 11 bases in between. CDR3 size: 14 residues. CDR1 DFQATT and CDR2 SNEGSKA come from the germline V gene (reference sequence). The CDR3 nucleotides read TGCAGTGCTAGCGGGAGTATCGCCTACAATGAGCAGTTCTTC. Encoded protein: CSASGSIAYNEQFF.

This clonotype was recorded a few times. The chain links TRBV5-6 to TRBJ2-7; TRBD2 might be the D (6 bases). Germline V gene lookup returns CDR1 SGHDT and CDR2 YYEEEE. The CDR3 is 14 residues long. Between the trimmed V and J ends, which lost 4 bases and 1 base, there was a span of 12 bases. CDR3 sequence (DNA): TGTGCCAGCAGCATCCTAGCGATTTCCTACGAGCAGTACTTC. Translated, it gives CASSILAISYEQYF. The full variable domain, in which reference TRBV5-6 and TRBJ2-7 provide the parts outside the CDR3, is DAGVTQSPTHLIKTRGQQVTLRCSPKSGHDTVSWYQQALGQGPQFIFQYYEEEERQRGNFPDRFSGHQFPNYSSELNVNALLLGDSALYLCASSILAISYEQYFGPGTRLTVT.

The sample holds many counts of this clonotype. The gene calls are TRBV20-1 and TRBJ1-1; D possibly corresponds to TRBD1 (5 bases). The CDR3 sequence is 13 residues long. Germline CDR1 and CDR2: DFQATT and SNEGSKA (reference sequence). V shed 6 bases and J shed 10 bases, with 21 bases lying between them. For the CDR3, the DNA is TGCAGTGCGAGCCAGGGTGTGGGTCGGGGAGCTTTCTTT. Its protein is CSASQGVGRGAFF.

On this clonotype: A much larger clone sits a single nucleotide away, making a read error possible. J is TRBJ2-2 and V is TRBV25-1; no reliable D call. V was clipped by 0 bases and J by 4 bases, with 3 bases between them. Per germline, CDR1 MGHDK and CDR2 SYGVNS. CDR3 length: 13 residues. The CDR3 DNA sequence: TGTGCCAGCAGTGAATATAGCACCGGGGAGCTGTTTTTT. Protein: CASSEYSTGELFF. Looking up the rest from reference TRBV25-1 and TRBJ2-2 gives the full variable domain: EADIYQTPRYLVIGTGKKITLECSQTMGHDKMYWYQQDPGMELHLIHYSYGVNSTEKGDLSSESTVSRIRTEHFPLTLESARPSHTSQYLCASSEYSTGELFFGEGSRLTVL.

This chain links TRBV6-2 or TRBV6-3 with TRBJ2-2; no clear D gene. CDR3 length: 11 amino acids. V lost 8 bases and J 8 bases, leaving 9 bases between the germline ends. Germline lookup yields CDR1 MNHEY and CDR2 SVGEGT. CDR3 DNA: TGTGCCAGCGGCCCTTTTGGGGAGCTGTTTTTT. This gives the protein CASGPFGELFF.

This chain links TRBV5-6 with TRBJ2-7; 7 nucleotides line up with TRBD2. CDR1 SGHDT and CDR2 YYEEEE come from the germline V gene. V lost 1 base and J lost 2; bases outside the gene matches: 12. This CDR3 has 17 amino acids. CDR3 nucleotides: TGTGCCAGCAGCTTGCTGGTTGGGGGAGGGCTCCCCTACGAGCAGTACTTC. Its protein is CASSLLVGGGLPYEQYF.

In this sample, this clonotype turned up a few times. This chain joins TRBV7-6 and TRBJ2-5; D remains ambiguous. CDR1 SGHVS and CDR2 FNYEAQ come from the germline V gene. With 0 bases removed from V and 1 base from J, the gap between germline ends came to 9 bases. The CDR3 runs to 15 residues. The CDR3 DNA reads TGTGCCAGCAGCTTAGCGCGGCAAAGCCAAGAGACCCAGTACTTC. Translation gives CASSLARQSQETQYF.

About this clonotype: At one of its ends the junction is not consistent with the germline gene, which may arise from a read error. The rearrangement joins TRBV6-5 to TRBJ1-4; TRBD1 might be the D (5 bases). The germline V gene has CDR1 MNHEY and CDR2 SVGAGI. The CDR3 loop spans 16 amino acids. The DNA for the CDR3 is TGTGTCAGCAGTTACGAGGGGTCCGGCACTAATGAAAAACTGTTTTTT. Translating it yields CVSSYEGSGTNEKLFF.

This clonotype was picked up a small number of times. The chain couples TRBV15 to TRBJ2-1; weak D call: TRBD1 (6 bases). The V end was cut by 0 bases, the J end by 1 base, with 10 bases between. CDR1 and CDR2 from the germline V gene are LNHNV and YYDKDF (reference sequence). CDR3 length: 16 amino acids. CDR3 sequence reads: CATSRDLRGSYNEQFF. DNA of the CDR3: TGTGCCACCAGCAGAGATCTTAGGGGGTCCTACAATGAGCAGTTCTTC.

V usage is TRBV5-1 and J usage is TRBJ2-5; 8 bases match TRBD1. The V gene end was trimmed by 1 base and the J gene end by 4 bases; junction bases not matched to a gene: 6. Per germline, CDR1 SGHRS and CDR2 YFSETQ. CDR3 length: 15 amino acids. CDR3 sequence reads: CASSLTGGWGETQYF. The CDR3 DNA is TGCGCCAGCAGCTTGACAGGGGGATGGGGAGAGACCCAGTACTTC.

Only a few counts were recorded for this clonotype. The chain employs TRBV12-3 or TRBV12-4 and TRBJ2-7; maybe TRBD1 (6 bases). The CDR3 spans 16 residues. The ends were cut back, 5 bases at V and 6 bases at J, with 23 bases in the middle. This CDR3 is CASSLTYDSKGGEQYF. CDR3 coding DNA: TGTGCCAGCAGTCTGACCTATGACAGTAAAGGGGGCGAGCAGTACTTC.

The chain links TRBV27 to TRBJ2-1; D uncertain. The CDR3 runs to 13 residues. Germline-derived CDR1 and CDR2 are MNHEY and SMNVEV (reference sequence). V was trimmed by 8 bases and J by 10 bases, leaving 18 bases between them. The CDR3 DNA reads TGTGCCAGCTCCCCCGGGTCGAGCTGGGAGCAGTTCTTC. It encodes CASSPGSSWEQFF.

A few counts support this clonotype. The chain combines TRBV7-2 with TRBJ2-1; tentatively, D is TRBD2 (6 bases). This CDR3 has 16 residues. The germline gives CDR1 SGHTA, CDR2 FQGNSA. V was clipped by 2 bases and J by 9 bases, with 20 bases between them. The DNA of the CDR3 is TGTGCCAGCAGCTTAACCCTCCGGGACTCCCTCGGTGAGCAGTTCTTC. Translation gives CASSLTLRDSLGEQFF. Looking up the rest from reference TRBV7-2 and TRBJ2-1 gives the full variable domain: GAGVSQSPSNKVTEKGKDVELRCDPISGHTALYWYRQSLGQGLEFLIYFQGNSAPDKSGLPSDRFSAERTGGSVSTLTIQRTQQEDSAVYLCASSLTLRDSLGEQFFGPGTRLTVL.